Presented here are 27 T cell receptor beta chains from one specimen sequenced in a study of blood T cell repertoires in COVID-19. Profiled with immunoSEQ multiplex PCR; TCRdb holds only in-frame clones, not every one. The sample has hundreds of thousands of clones; roughly 91% are singletons. Sequencing was carried out using PBMCs or T cells enriched from blood (not recorded which). The receptors derive from a woman between 55 and 75 years old in a cohort exposed to, infected with or recovered from COVID-19 (not recorded which).

The rearrangement uses TRBV11-2 and TRBJ2-5; the D gene is possibly TRBD2 (5 bases). The CDR3 consists of 15 residues. The germline V gene has CDR1 SGHAT and CDR2 FQNNGV. V dropped 1 base and J dropped 2 bases, with 11 bases sitting between them. CDR3 DNA sequence: TGTGCCAGCAGCTTAGCCCGGACTGTACAAGAGACCCAGTACTTC. Residues: CASSLARTVQETQYF.

Here the CDR3 DNA reads TGTGCCACCAGTGATGAGGGCAATCAGCCCCAGCATTTT. Translation: CATSDEGNQPQHF. V usage is TRBV24-1 and J usage is TRBJ1-5; D is undetermined. V was trimmed by 3 bases and J by 2 bases, leaving 4 bases between them. The CDR3 is made up of 13 amino acids. Germline CDR1 reads KGHDR; CDR2 reads SFDVKD.

This sequence joins TRBV5-4 and TRBJ2-2; tentatively, D is TRBD2 (6 bases). Germline assignment: CDR1 SGHNT and CDR2 YYREEE (reference sequence). This CDR3 has 15 amino acids. V dropped 0 bases and J dropped 2 bases, with 8 bases sitting between them. CDR3 sequence reads: CASSLAGVNTGELFF. CDR3 nucleotide sequence: TGTGCCAGCAGCTTGGCGGGAGTTAACACCGGGGAGCTGTTTTTT.

This clone was observed a few times. The V gene is TRBV7-6, the J gene TRBJ1-3, with D possibly matching TRBD1 (5 bases). Germline V gene lookup returns CDR1 SGHVS and CDR2 FNYEAQ. This CDR3 is built from 13 residues. The V and J ends lost 7 bases and 8 bases respectively, with 15 bases between them. DNA of the CDR3: TGTGCCAGCACGGGGGGTATTAGGGACACCATATATTTT. Encoded protein: CASTGGIRDTIYF.

The rearrangement links TRBV7-2 to TRBJ2-4; 7 bases are a match to TRBD1. V lost 2 bases to trimming and J lost 0 bases; unmatched junction nucleotides: 7. Germline V gives CDR1 SGHTA, CDR2 FQGNSA. The CDR3 totals 17 residues. Here the CDR3 reads CASSLRDSYLAKNIQYF. The CDR3 nucleotides are TGTGCCAGCAGCTTACGGGACAGTTACCTAGCCAAAAACATTCAGTACTTC.

The V call is TRBV27, the J call TRBJ1-4; the match to TRBD1 covers 8 bases. Per the germline V gene, CDR1 is MNHEY and CDR2 is SMNVEV (reference sequence). V shed 5 bases and J 3 bases; nucleotides not matched to a gene: 2. The CDR3 consists of 14 residues. CDR3 bases: TGTGCCAGCAGTCGGACAGGGCCTAATGAAAAACTGTTTTTT. It specifies CASSRTGPNEKLFF.

The V call is TRBV6-2 or TRBV6-3, the J call TRBJ1-2; a possible D gene is TRBD1 (5 bases). This CDR3 contains 18 residues. The germline gives CDR1 MNHEY, CDR2 SVGEGT. V lost 6 bases to trimming and J lost 4 bases, with 27 bases between them. CDR3 protein: CASSPRVGGALRTYGYTF. Written as DNA, the CDR3 is TGTGCCAGCAGCCCACGGGTCGGAGGGGCTTTAAGGACCTATGGCTACACCTTC.

The chain employs TRBV3-1 (or the pseudogene TRBV3-2) and TRBJ2-5, with TRBD1 matching 7 bases. CDR3 length: 14 residues. Unmatched junction bases numbered 7, after V lost 5 bases and J lost 4 bases. Germline V gives CDR1 LGHDT, CDR2 YNNKEL (reference sequence). The CDR3 loop reads CASSRRQGTETQYF. CDR3 bases: TGTGCCAGCAGCAGACGACAGGGAACAGAGACCCAGTACTTC.

The chain uses TRBV27 and TRBJ2-7; 8 bases map to TRBD2. V shed 0 bases, J shed 0 bases, and the junction held 4 bases outside the gene matches. The CDR3 is made up of 16 amino acids. Per the germline V gene, CDR1 is MNHEY and CDR2 is SMNVEV (reference sequence). The CDR3 DNA reads TGTGCCAGCAGTTTATCGGACGGGGGGGGCTCCTACGAGCAGTACTTC. Translating it yields CASSLSDGGGSYEQYF.

The chain joins TRBV5-1 to TRBJ2-5, with D possibly being TRBD2 (6 bases). Trimming removed 0 bases at V and 2 bases at J, with 11 bases between. The CDR3 runs to 15 residues. Germline CDR1 reads SGHRS; CDR2 reads YFSETQ. The CDR3 nucleotides are TGCGCCAGCAGCTTGGTACCCGGGGGACAAGAGACCCAGTACTTC. Its translation: CASSLVPGGQETQYF.

The chain recombines TRBV24-1 with TRBJ1-1; tentatively, D is TRBD1 (6 bases). CDR1 and CDR2 from the germline V gene are KGHDR and SFDVKD. The ends were cut back, 7 bases at V and 5 bases at J, with 16 bases in the middle. The CDR3 has 14 amino acids. In DNA form, the CDR3 reads TGTGCCACCAGGGGGTGGGGGCCGATGACTGAAGCTTTCTTT. Its translation: CATRGWGPMTEAFF.

V and J are TRBV11-2 and TRBJ2-6; D is undetermined. Germline V gives CDR1 SGHAT, CDR2 FQNNGV. V lost 3 bases and J 0 bases, leaving 12 bases between the germline ends. The CDR3 spans 17 residues. The CDR3 sequence: CASSLRPLLSGANVLTF. CDR3 DNA: TGTGCCAGCAGCTTGAGACCACTACTCTCTGGGGCCAACGTCCTGACTTTC.

The gene calls are TRBV28 and TRBJ1-6; no firm D call. In germline, CDR1 is MDHEN, CDR2 SYDVKM. The germline V and J ends were trimmed by 7 bases and 9 bases, with 16 bases remaining between them. CDR3 length: 14 residues. The DNA for the CDR3 is TGTGCCAGCACCGACAACTTAGGGAGTTCACCCCTCCACTTT. Its protein is CASTDNLGSSPLHF.

This clone is a singleton in its sample. At one of its ends the junction is not consistent with the germline gene, which may arise from a read error. The chain recombines TRBV2 with TRBJ2-7; TRBD2 matches at 10 bases. This CDR3 comprises 15 residues. Per germline, CDR1 SNHLY and CDR2 FYNNEI. The CDR3: CASSQAGGGSYEQYF. Here the CDR3 DNA reads TGTGCCAGCAGTCAAGCGGGAGGGGGAAGCTACGAGCAGTACTTC.

The chain has TRBV27 and TRBJ2-5; 7 nucleotides line up with TRBD2. The CDR3 is made up of 14 amino acids. In germline, CDR1 is MNHEY, CDR2 SMNVEV (reference sequence). Trimming took 4 bases from V and 5 from J; bases not matched to a gene: 7. The CDR3 reads CASSWQREWETQYF. The CDR3 DNA sequence: TGTGCCAGCAGTTGGCAGCGGGAATGGGAGACCCAGTACTTC.

V and J are TRBV5-8 and TRBJ1-5; D is possibly TRBD1 (6 bases). This CDR3 region has 15 residues. Germline lookup yields CDR1 SGHTS and CDR2 YDEGEE. V lost 0 bases and J lost 3, with 10 bases in between. CDR3 protein: CASSLVQGPNQPQHF. CDR3 DNA: TGTGCCAGCAGCTTGGTACAGGGCCCCAATCAGCCCCAGCATTTT.

The genes are TRBV4-1 and TRBJ2-5, with D perhaps TRBD2 (5 bases). This CDR3 is built from 15 residues. CDR1 and CDR2 from the germline V gene are MGHRA and YSYEKL. The V end lost 2 bases, the J end lost 5 bases, and 15 bases lay between the germline ends. The CDR3 loop is CASSQFRFREETQYF. The CDR3 region has the DNA TGCGCCAGCAGCCAATTTCGGTTTAGGGAGGAGACCCAGTACTTC.

This sequence joins TRBV30 and TRBJ1-6; 11 bases are shared with TRBD1. CDR1 GTSNPN and CDR2 SVGIG come from the germline V gene (reference sequence). This CDR3 contains 14 residues. Trimming took 5 bases from V and 9 from J; bases not matched to a gene: 6. The CDR3 loop is CAWGGQGDLSPLHF. The CDR3 DNA is TGTGCCTGGGGGGGACAGGGGGATCTTTCACCCCTCCACTTT. The whole variable domain, filled in from reference TRBV30 and TRBJ1-6, reads SQTIHQWPATLVQPVGSPLSLECTVEGTSNPNLYWYRQAAGRGLQLLFYSVGIGQISSEVPQNLSASRPQDRQFILSSKKLLLSDSGFYLCAWGGQGDLSPLHFGNGTRLTVT.

V is TRBV5-1 and J is TRBJ2-7, with D perhaps TRBD1 (6 bases). The CDR3 runs to 14 residues. Germline lookup yields CDR1 SGHRS and CDR2 YFSETQ. The germline V and J ends were trimmed by 2 bases and 3 bases, with 12 bases remaining between them. CDR3 sequence: CASSFEGESYEQYF. The CDR3 DNA reads as TGCGCCAGCAGCTTCGAGGGGGAGAGCTACGAGCAGTACTTC.

The rearrangement links TRBV28 to TRBJ1-5, with TRBD1 as a possible D gene (6 bases). The CDR3 loop spans 16 amino acids. V was cut by 2 bases and J by 8 bases, with 19 bases left in between. Germline loops: CDR1 MDHEN, CDR2 SYDVKM. The CDR3 sequence: CASSLKSQGSIKPQHF. Here the CDR3 DNA reads TGTGCCAGCAGTTTAAAAAGCCAGGGGAGCATCAAGCCCCAGCATTTT.

The chain combines TRBV9 with TRBJ1-4; 9 bases match TRBD1. Germline V CDR1 and CDR2: SGDLS, YYNGEE. The CDR3 runs to 14 residues. The V and J ends lost 7 bases and 6 bases, in that order; junction bases with no gene match: 7. CDR3 in DNA: TGTGCCAGCGCGGGACAGGGACCGGATGAAAAACTGTTTTTT. Protein: CASAGQGPDEKLFF. The variable domain in full, with the rest retrieved from reference TRBV9 and TRBJ1-4, is DSGVTQTPKHLITATGQRVTLRCSPRSGDLSVYWYQQSLDQGLQFLIQYYNGEERAKGNILERFSAQQFPDLHSELNLSSLELGDSALYFCASAGQGPDEKLFFGSGTQLSVL.

The rearrangement joins TRBV28 to TRBJ1-1, with D unresolved. Deletions cut 4 bases from V and 0 bases from J, with 15 bases between. The CDR3 runs 16 residues. CDR1 MDHEN and CDR2 SYDVKM come from the germline V gene. CDR3 in amino acids: CASSSPGSRMNTEAFF. The CDR3 DNA sequence: TGTGCCAGCAGTTCGCCTGGGTCGAGGATGAACACTGAAGCTTTCTTT.

The V gene is TRBV7-2, the J gene TRBJ1-1; tentatively, D is TRBD1 (6 bases). From germline, CDR1 is SGHTA and CDR2 FQGNSA. The CDR3 sequence is 15 residues long. The germline V and J ends were trimmed by 1 base and 2 bases, with 11 bases remaining between them. CDR3 bases: TGTGCCAGCAGCTTAGACAGGGTTGTCAACACTGAAGCTTTCTTT. It specifies CASSLDRVVNTEAFF.

The V gene is TRBV28, the J gene TRBJ1-6; perhaps TRBD1 as D (6 bases). The V gene lost 6 bases and the J gene lost 9 bases, with 9 bases spanning the gap. Germline V gene sequence: CDR1 MDHEN, CDR2 SYDVKM. The CDR3 runs 12 residues. CDR3 DNA: TGTGCCAGCAGACAGGGAAGTTCACCCCTCCACTTT. This codes for CASRQGSSPLHF. The whole variable domain, filled in from reference TRBV28 and TRBJ1-6, reads DVKVTQSSRYLVKRTGEKVFLECVQDMDHENMFWYRQDPGLGLRLIYFSYDVKMKEKGDIPEGYSVSREKKERFSLILESASTNQTSMYLCASRQGSSPLHFGNGTRLTVT.

V gene TRBV29-1 combines with J gene TRBJ2-2; 9 positions match TRBD1. The CDR3 consists of 15 residues. The V segment lost 3 bases and the J segment 2 bases; nucleotides outside the gene matches: 4. Germline CDR1 reads SQVTM; CDR2 reads ANQGSEA. The CDR3 nucleotides are TGCAGCGTTGAGTTGACAGGGGGAAACACCGGGGAGCTGTTTTTT. Translated, it gives CSVELTGGNTGELFF.

The CDR3 sequence: CATSEGQGAVGYTF. As DNA, the CDR3 is TGTGCCACCAGTGAGGGACAGGGGGCAGTCGGCTACACCTTC. The V and J genes are TRBV24-1 and TRBJ1-2; 12 bases agree with TRBD1. Germline V gene data show CDR1 as KGHDR and CDR2 as SFDVKD. This CDR3 region has 14 residues. Losses at the gene ends were 4 bases for V and 8 bases for J; bases not matched to a gene: 4.

The V and J genes are TRBV3-1 (or the pseudogene TRBV3-2) and TRBJ2-7; 12 bases line up with TRBD2. The V gene's germline CDR1 is LGHDT and CDR2 YNNKEL (reference sequence). V lost 3 bases, J lost 5 bases, and 17 bases stayed unmatched. There are 19 residues in the CDR3. The CDR3 DNA sequence: TGTGCCAGCAGCCATGGACTAGCGGGAATGTTAGGTGTTTCGAACGAGCAGTACTTC. Protein product: CASSHGLAGMLGVSNEQYF.